One and the same sample provided the 14 T cell receptor beta chains below, sequenced in a study of blood T cell repertoires in COVID-19. The table came from immunoSEQ multiplex PCR; TCRdb's copy has only in-frame clones and leaves some out. The sample holds about 480,000 clones; around nine tenths are singletons and the top ten take about 8.2%. The sample consisted of peripheral blood. All receptors derive from a woman aged 50 to 65 with COVID-19, enrolled during active disease.

The V and J genes are TRBV5-1 and TRBJ1-1; 9 bases map to TRBD1. This CDR3 is 14 amino acids long. Germline V lookup: CDR1 SGHRS, CDR2 YFSETQ. The V segment lost 4 bases and the J segment 3 bases; nucleotides outside the gene matches: 4. The CDR3 DNA reads as TGCGCCAGCAGCGGGGACAGGGTTTACACTGAAGCTTTCTTT. It encodes CASSGDRVYTEAFF.

The chain joins TRBV7-3 to TRBJ1-1, with TRBD1 matching over 7 bases. Germline loops: CDR1 SGHTA, CDR2 FQGTGA. The V segment lost 5 bases and the J segment 2 bases; nucleotides outside the gene matches: 11. The CDR3 contains 16 residues. CDR3 in DNA: TGTGCCAGCAGCCCCTCCCCGACAGGGCTAAACACTGAAGCTTTCTTT. This gives the protein CASSPSPTGLNTEAFF.

This clone came up once. The J gene is TRBJ2-7, the V gene TRBV4-2; TRBD2 agrees at 8 bases. J was trimmed by 5 bases and V by 1 base; bases with no gene match: 7. This CDR3 is built from 15 residues. CDR1 and CDR2 from the germline V gene are LGHNA and YNFKEQ. CDR3 in DNA: TGTGCCAGCAGCCAAGGCGGGACTAGTTACCACGAGCAGTACTTC. This sequence encodes CASSQGGTSYHEQYF.

The rearrangement joins TRBV5-4 to TRBJ2-2; 7 nucleotides line up with TRBD2. Germline CDR1 SGHNT, CDR2 YYREEE (reference sequence). Trimming at V came to 3 bases and at J to 2 bases, leaving 7 bases not matched to a gene. The CDR3 consists of 16 residues. CDR3 residues: CASSWGRAVNTGELFF. For the CDR3, the DNA is TGTGCCAGCAGCTGGGGGAGGGCCGTAAACACCGGGGAGCTGTTTTTT. The whole variable domain, remainder taken from reference TRBV5-4 and TRBJ2-2, is ETGVTQSPTHLIKTRGQQVTLRCSSQSGHNTVSWYQQALGQGPQFIFQYYREEENGRGNFPPRFSGLQFPNYSSELNVNALELDDSALYLCASSWGRAVNTGELFFGEGSRLTVL.

This clone has only a few counts. DNA for the CDR3: TGTGCCAGCAGCTTACAGGGGGATCAGCCCCAGCATTTT. Its protein is CASSLQGDQPQHF. The J gene is TRBJ1-5, the V gene TRBV7-9; 7 bases are a match to TRBD1. The CDR3 contains 13 residues. Trimming removed 2 bases from V and 5 bases from J; junction bases left unmatched: 0. Germline loops: CDR1 SEHNR, CDR2 FQNEAQ (reference sequence).

This clone was detected a few times. V gene TRBV19 combines with J gene TRBJ1-4, with D perhaps TRBD1 (6 bases). CDR1 and CDR2 from the germline V gene are LNHDA and SQIVND (reference sequence). V dropped 8 bases and J dropped 4 bases, with 11 bases sitting between them. CDR3 length: 13 residues. CDR3 in amino acids: CASRDRINEKLFF. DNA of the CDR3: TGTGCCAGTCGTGACAGGATTAATGAAAAACTGTTTTTT.

This chain joins TRBV11-2 and TRBJ2-3; 7 bases match TRBD1. The junction had 6 bases not matched to a gene; V was cut back by 9 bases and J by 3 bases. CDR1 and CDR2 (germline): SGHAT, FQNNGV. CDR3 length: 13 residues. The CDR3 region has the DNA TGTGCCAGTGACAGGGATTTTACAGATACGCAGTATTTT. It codes for CASDRDFTDTQYF.

V gene TRBV18 combines with J gene TRBJ1-5; weak D call: TRBD1 (5 bases). Trimming shortened V by 4 bases and J by 7 bases, and 11 bases separated the two germline ends. The CDR3 has 13 residues. Germline V gene data show CDR1 as KGHSH and CDR2 as LQKENI. For the CDR3, the DNA is TGTGCCAGCTCACTGACAGAACAGCAGCCCCAGCATTTT. This translates into CASSLTEQQPQHF.

The V gene is TRBV19, the J gene TRBJ1-2, with D unresolved. The germline V gene encodes CDR1 LNHDA and CDR2 SQIVND (reference sequence). The CDR3 loop spans 14 amino acids. V gave up 3 bases and J gave up 9 bases, with 17 bases separating them. The CDR3 DNA is TGTGCCAGTAGTATGTGGGAAGGGAGTGGAAGCTACACCTTC. It encodes CASSMWEGSGSYTF.

V usage is TRBV6-1 and J usage is TRBJ1-1; 11 bases are shared with TRBD1. The CDR3 totals 15 residues. V lost 2 bases and J lost 4; bases outside the gene matches: 3. CDR1 and CDR2 from the germline V gene are MNHNS and SASEGT. Here the CDR3 DNA reads TGTGCCAGCAGTGAATGGGGGACAGGGGGCACTGAAGCTTTCTTT. Amino acid sequence: CASSEWGTGGTEAFF.

V gene TRBV4-1 combines with J gene TRBJ2-7; D possibly corresponds to TRBD1 (5 bases). V was cut by 0 bases and J by 7 bases, with 16 bases left in between. The germline CDR1 and CDR2 sequences are MGHRA and YSYEKL. CDR3 length: 15 amino acids. CDR3 loop: CASSQDRGSSREQYF. The CDR3 DNA reads as TGCGCCAGCAGCCAAGATAGGGGAAGTTCGAGGGAGCAGTACTTC.

The chain uses TRBV12-3 or TRBV12-4 and TRBJ1-2, with a possible D match to TRBD1 (5 bases). V lost 7 bases to trimming and J lost 13 bases, with 16 bases between them. The CDR3 sequence is 11 residues long. CDR3 sequence: CASTYLGHSTF. The CDR3 DNA is TGTGCCAGCACCTACCTCGGACACTCCACCTTC.

The rearrangement uses TRBV5-6 and TRBJ1-2; TRBD1 agrees at 7 bases. The CDR3 consists of 13 residues. The V segment lost 4 bases and the J segment 7 bases; nucleotides outside the gene matches: 7. The V gene's germline CDR1 is SGHDT and CDR2 YYEEEE. The CDR3, as DNA: TGTGCCAGCAGCGAAACAGGGGCGGGTGGCTACACCTTC. Amino acid sequence: CASSETGAGGYTF.

The CDR3 sequence: CASSLTSAHEQFF. The CDR3 bases are TGTGCCAGCAGCTTAACTAGCGCCCATGAGCAGTTCTTC. The J gene is TRBJ2-1, the V gene TRBV11-1; 7 bases match TRBD2. V gave up 2 bases and J gave up 8 bases; unmatched junction bases: 3. The CDR3 sequence is 13 residues long. Germline CDR1 reads SGHAT; CDR2 reads FQDESV (reference sequence).